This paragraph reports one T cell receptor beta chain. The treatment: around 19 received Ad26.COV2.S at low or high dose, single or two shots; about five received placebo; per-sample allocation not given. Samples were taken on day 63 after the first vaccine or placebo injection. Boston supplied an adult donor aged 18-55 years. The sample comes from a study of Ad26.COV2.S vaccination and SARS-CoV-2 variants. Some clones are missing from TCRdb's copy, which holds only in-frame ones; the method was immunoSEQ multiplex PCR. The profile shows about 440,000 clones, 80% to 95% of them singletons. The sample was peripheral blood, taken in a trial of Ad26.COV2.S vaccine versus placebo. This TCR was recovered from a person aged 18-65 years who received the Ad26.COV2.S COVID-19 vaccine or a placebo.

CDR3 region: CASSLPGGSSYNEQFF. CDR3 sequence (DNA): TGTGCCAGCAGCTTACCCGGCGGGAGCTCCTACAATGAGCAGTTCTTC. The chain joins TRBV7-6 to TRBJ2-1; 7 bases align to TRBD2. Germline V gene lookup returns CDR1 SGHVS and CDR2 FNYEAQ. This CDR3 is 16 amino acids long. The V segment lost 2 bases and the J segment 0 bases; nucleotides outside the gene matches: 4.